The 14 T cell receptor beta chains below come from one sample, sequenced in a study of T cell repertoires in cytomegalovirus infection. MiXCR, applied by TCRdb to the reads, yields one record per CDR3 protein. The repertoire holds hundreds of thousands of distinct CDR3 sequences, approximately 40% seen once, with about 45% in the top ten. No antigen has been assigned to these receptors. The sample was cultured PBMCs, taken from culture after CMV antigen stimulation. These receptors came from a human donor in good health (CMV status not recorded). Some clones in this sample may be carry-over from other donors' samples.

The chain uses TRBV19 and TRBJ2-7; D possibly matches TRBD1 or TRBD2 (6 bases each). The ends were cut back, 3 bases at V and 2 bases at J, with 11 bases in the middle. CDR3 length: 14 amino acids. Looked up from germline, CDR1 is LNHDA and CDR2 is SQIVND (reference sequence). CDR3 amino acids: CASSIRGHTYEQYF. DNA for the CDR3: TGTGCCAGTAGTATCCGGGGGCACACCTACGAGCAGTACTTC.

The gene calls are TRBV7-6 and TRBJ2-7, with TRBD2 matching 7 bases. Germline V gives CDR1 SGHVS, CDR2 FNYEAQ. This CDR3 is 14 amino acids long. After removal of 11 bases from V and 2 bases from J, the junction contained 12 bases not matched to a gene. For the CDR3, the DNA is TGTGCCGGGGGGGAGATAGCCGATACCTACGAGCAGTACTTC. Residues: CAGGEIADTYEQYF.

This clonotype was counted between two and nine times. In DNA, the CDR3 is TGTGCCAGCAGTTGGGACAATAATCAGCCCCAGCATTTT. Its translation: CASSWDNNQPQHF. The chain couples TRBV2 to TRBJ1-5, with D possibly matching TRBD1 (6 bases). This CDR3 contains 13 residues. CDR1 is SNHLY and CDR2 is FYNNEI in the germline V gene. Trimming pared 5 bases from V and 4 bases from J, leaving 9 bases between.

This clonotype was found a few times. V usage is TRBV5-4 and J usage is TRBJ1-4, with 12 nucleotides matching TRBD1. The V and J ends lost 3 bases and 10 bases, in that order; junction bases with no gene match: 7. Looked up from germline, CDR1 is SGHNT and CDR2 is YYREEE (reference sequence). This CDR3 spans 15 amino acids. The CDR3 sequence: CASSSTGQGARKLFF. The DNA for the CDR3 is TGTGCCAGCAGCTCAACGGGACAGGGGGCCCGAAAACTGTTTTTT.

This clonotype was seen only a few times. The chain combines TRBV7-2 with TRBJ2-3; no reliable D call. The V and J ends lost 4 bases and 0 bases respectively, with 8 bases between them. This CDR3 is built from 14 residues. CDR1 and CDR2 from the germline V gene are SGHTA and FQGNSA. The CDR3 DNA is TGTGCCAGCAGCTGGGCCGGAAGCACAGATACGCAGTATTTT. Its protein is CASSWAGSTDTQYF.

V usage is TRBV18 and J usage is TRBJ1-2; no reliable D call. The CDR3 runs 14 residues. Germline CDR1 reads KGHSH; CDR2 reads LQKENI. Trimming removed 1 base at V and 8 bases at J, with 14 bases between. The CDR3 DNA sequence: TGTGCCAGCTCACCACTTCCCGGCCCCAGCGGCTACACCTTC. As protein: CASSPLPGPSGYTF.

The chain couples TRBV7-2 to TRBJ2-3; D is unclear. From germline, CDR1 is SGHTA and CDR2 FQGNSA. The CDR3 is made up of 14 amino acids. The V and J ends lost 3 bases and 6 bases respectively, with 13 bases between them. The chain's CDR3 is CASSLTGERDTQYF. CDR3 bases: TGTGCCAGCAGCTTGACGGGCGAACGTGATACGCAGTATTTT.

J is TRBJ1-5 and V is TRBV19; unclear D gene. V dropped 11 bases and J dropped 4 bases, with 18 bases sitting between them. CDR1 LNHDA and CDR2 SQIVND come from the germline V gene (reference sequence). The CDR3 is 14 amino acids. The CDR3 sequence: CAARGVTENQPQHF. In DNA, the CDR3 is TGTGCCGCACGCGGGGTCACGGAGAATCAGCCCCAGCATTTT.

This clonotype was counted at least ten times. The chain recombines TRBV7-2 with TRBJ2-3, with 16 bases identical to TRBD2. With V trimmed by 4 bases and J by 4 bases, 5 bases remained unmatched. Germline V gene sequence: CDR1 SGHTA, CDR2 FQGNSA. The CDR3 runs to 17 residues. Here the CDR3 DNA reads TGTGCCAGCAGCTCCCATGGGACTAGCGGGGGGGCAGATACGCAGTATTTT. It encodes CASSSHGTSGGADTQYF.

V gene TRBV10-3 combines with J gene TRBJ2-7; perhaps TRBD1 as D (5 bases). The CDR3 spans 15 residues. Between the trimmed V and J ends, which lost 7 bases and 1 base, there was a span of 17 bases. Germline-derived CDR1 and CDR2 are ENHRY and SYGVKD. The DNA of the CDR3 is TGTGCCATCAAGATACAGGCGTTCACTTCCTACGAGCAGTACTTC. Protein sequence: CAIKIQAFTSYEQYF.

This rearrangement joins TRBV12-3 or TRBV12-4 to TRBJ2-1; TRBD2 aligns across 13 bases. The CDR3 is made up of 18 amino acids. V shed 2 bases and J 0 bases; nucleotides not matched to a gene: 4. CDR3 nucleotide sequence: TGTGCCAGCAGTTTACAGACTAGCGGGGGGCCCTCCTACAATGAGCAGTTCTTC. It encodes CASSLQTSGGPSYNEQFF.

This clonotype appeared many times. This CDR3 is CASSLMGLAANEQFF. In nucleotides, the CDR3 is TGTGCCAGCAGCTTAATGGGACTAGCGGCTAATGAGCAGTTCTTC. The chain carries TRBV7-2 and TRBJ2-1; 11 positions match TRBD2. Germline lookup yields CDR1 SGHTA and CDR2 FQGNSA. The CDR3 totals 15 residues. V trimming: 2 bases; J trimming: 7 bases; junction bases outside the gene matches: 4.

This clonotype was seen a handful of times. The CDR3 is CASRRQPQETQYF. As DNA, the CDR3 is TGTGCCAGCAGGAGACAGCCACAAGAGACCCAGTACTTC. The V gene is TRBV12-3 or TRBV12-4, the J gene TRBJ2-5; D is perhaps TRBD1 (5 bases). V was pared by 6 bases and J by 2 bases, with 10 bases between. The CDR3 consists of 13 residues.

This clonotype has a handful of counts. CDR3 nucleotides: TGTGCCAGTAGTATGGGGCGCCCACAAGAGACCCAGTACTTC. Amino acid sequence: CASSMGRPQETQYF. The V gene is TRBV19, the J gene TRBJ2-5; D may be TRBD1 (5 bases). The CDR3 length is 14 residues. The V and J ends lost 3 bases and 2 bases respectively, with 10 bases between them. Per the germline V gene, CDR1 is LNHDA and CDR2 is SQIVND (reference sequence).